Here is one T cell receptor (beta chain) with its context. Its antigen remains unidentified. V gave up 4 bases and J gave up 8 bases; unmatched junction bases: 11. The CDR3 totals 15 residues. The germline gives CDR1 SGHRS, CDR2 YFSETQ. The entry originates in a study of cytotoxic CD8 clonotypes in ibrutinib-treated CLL. This table comes from immunoSEQ multiplex PCR, and its TCRdb copy is limited to in-frame clones, with some not included. Of 200,000 to 250,000 clones in the sample, more than 70% were seen once. The study, taken as a whole, reports: Clonality was elevated at ibrutinib response and had returned toward baseline at progression.

Source: PBMCs, taken after 12 months of ibrutinib treatment. The chain couples TRBV5-1 to TRBJ2-1; 8 bases map to TRBD2. The source of this sequence is a human donor with chronic lymphocytic leukemia. The DNA of the CDR3 is TGCGCCAGCAGCACCTATAGCGGGGTCGGCGATGAGCAGTTCTTC. Its protein is CASSTYSGVGDEQFF.